These T cell receptor beta chains were read from a single sample in a study of metastatic and nonmetastatic thyroid tumors. TCRdb called clones again from the PCR reads with MiXCR. There are about 19,000 clones in the sample; 25% to 30% occur only once, and 3% to 4% lies in the top ten. Sequenced: blood. The receptor source for this set is a male donor with papillary thyroid cancer or a benign thyroid nodule (not recorded which). Some clones in this sample may be carry-over from other donors' samples. The CDR3 runs from the conserved cysteine through the conserved F or W. Each record gives: D gene, V gene, J gene, clone size, CDR3 protein, CDR3 DNA. A D gene is named only where the DNA matches it firmly. Where a row states a size, it is once, few, many or the class of an expanded clone; other rows omit it.

D: -; V: TRBV20-1; J: TRBJ1-5; size: -; CDR3: CSAIQGSNQPQHF; DNA: TGCAGTGCTATACAGGGTAGCAATCAGCCCCAGCATTTT
D: TRBD1; V: TRBV3-1; J: TRBJ2-7; size: -; CDR3: CASSQDGTGREQYF; DNA: TGTGCCAGCAGCCAAGATGGGACAGGGCGCGAGCAGTACTTC
D: -; V: TRBV3-1; J: TRBJ2-7; size: medium-sized; CDR3: CASSQAMGPYEQYF; DNA: TGTGCCAGCAGCCAAGCAATGGGCCCCTACGAGCAGTACTTC
D: -; V: TRBV7-2; J: TRBJ2-5; size: medium-sized; CDR3: CASRQTAGETQYF; DNA: TGTGCCAGCAGACAGACAGCAGGAGAGACCCAGTACTTC
D: -; V: TRBV19; J: TRBJ1-4; size: -; CDR3: CASSISGRGELFF; DNA: TGTGCCAGTAGTATCTCGGGCCGGGGGGAACTGTTTTTT
D: TRBD1; V: TRBV20-1; J: TRBJ2-7; size: medium-sized; CDR3: CSARDLAGQASYEQYF; DNA: TGCAGTGCTAGAGATTTGGCCGGACAGGCTTCCTACGAGCAGTACTTC
D: -; V: TRBV18; J: TRBJ2-7; size: medium-sized; CDR3: CASSPQEGEQYF; DNA: TGTGCCAGCTCACCACAGGAGGGCGAGCAGTACTTC
D: TRBD2; V: TRBV6-1; J: TRBJ2-3; size: few; CDR3: CASSESYASSGSLDTQYF; DNA: TGTGCCAGCAGTGAAAGTTACGCGTCTAGCGGGAGTTTGGATACGCAGTATTTT
D: -; V: TRBV7-2; J: TRBJ2-1; size: -; CDR3: CASSLLGYYNEQFF; DNA: TGTGCCAGCAGCTTATTGGGATACTACAATGAGCAGTTCTTC
D: TRBD1; V: TRBV27; J: TRBJ2-7; size: -; CDR3: CASSYRDRGYEQYF; DNA: TGTGCCAGCAGTTACCGGGACAGGGGCTACGAGCAGTACTTC
D: TRBD1; V: TRBV28; J: TRBJ2-5; size: -; CDR3: CASSLRTGTEQETQYF; DNA: TGTGCCAGCAGTTTGCGAACCGGGACAGAGCAAGAGACCCAGTACTTC
D: TRBD2; V: TRBV19; J: TRBJ2-1; size: many; CDR3: CASSSGGSYNEQFF; DNA: TGTGCCAGTTCTAGCGGGGGTTCCTACAATGAGCAGTTCTTC
D: TRBD1; V: TRBV27; J: TRBJ2-2; size: medium-sized; CDR3: CASSLSFGQARVGELFF; DNA: TGTGCCAGCAGTTTAAGTTTCGGACAGGCAAGAGTCGGGGAGCTGTTTTTT
D: TRBD1; V: TRBV2; J: TRBJ2-7; size: medium-sized; CDR3: CASTLRDRYDEQYF; DNA: TGTGCCAGCACCCTCCGGGACAGGTACGACGAGCAGTACTTC
D: -; V: TRBV14; J: TRBJ1-2; size: many; CDR3: CASSQGRQYPNYGYTF; DNA: TGTGCCAGCAGCCAAGGACGGCAGTACCCCAACTATGGCTACACCTTC
D: -; V: TRBV19; J: TRBJ1-1; size: few; CDR3: CASSMDPGVSGRRSEAFF; DNA: TGTGCCAGTAGTATGGATCCCGGAGTATCGGGCAGACGCTCCGAAGCTTTCTTT
D: -; V: TRBV2; J: TRBJ2-2; size: few; CDR3: CASSERLDTGELFF; DNA: TGTGCCAGCAGTGAAAGACTCGACACCGGGGAGCTGTTTTTT